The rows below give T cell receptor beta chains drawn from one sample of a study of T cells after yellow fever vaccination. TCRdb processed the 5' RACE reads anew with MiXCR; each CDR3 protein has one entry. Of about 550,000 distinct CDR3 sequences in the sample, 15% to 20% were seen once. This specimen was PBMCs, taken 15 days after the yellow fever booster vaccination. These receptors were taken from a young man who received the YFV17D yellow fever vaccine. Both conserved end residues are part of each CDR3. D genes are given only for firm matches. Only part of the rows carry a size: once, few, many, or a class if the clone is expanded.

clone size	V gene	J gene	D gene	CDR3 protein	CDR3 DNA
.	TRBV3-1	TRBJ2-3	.	CASSHLLSGTTDTQYF	TGTGCCAGCAGCCATCTGTTATCAGGGACCACAGATACGCAGTATTTT
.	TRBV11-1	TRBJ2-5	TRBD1	CASSYSRVVQGASETQYF	TGTGCCAGCAGCTATAGCCGAGTTGTACAGGGGGCAAGTGAGACCCAGTACTTC
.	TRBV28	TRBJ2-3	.	CASSSGQGDTQYF	TGTGCCAGCAGTTCGGGGCAGGGAGATACGCAGTATTTT
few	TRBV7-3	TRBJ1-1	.	CASSASRVPNTEAFF	TGTGCCAGCAGCGCAAGTAGGGTGCCGAACACTGAAGCTTTCTTT
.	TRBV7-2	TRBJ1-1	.	CASSRAREVTEAFF	TGTGCCAGCAGCCGAGCAAGGGAGGTCACTGAAGCTTTCTTT
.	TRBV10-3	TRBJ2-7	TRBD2	CAIRTSGGTYEQYF	TGTGCCATCAGGACTAGCGGGGGAACCTACGAGCAGTACTTC
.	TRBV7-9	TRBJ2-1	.	CASNELNEQFF	TGTGCCAGCAATGAGCTGAATGAGCAGTTCTTC
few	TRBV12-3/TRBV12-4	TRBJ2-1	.	CASIKGSNEQFF	TGTGCCAGCATAAAGGGTTCTAATGAGCAGTTCTTC
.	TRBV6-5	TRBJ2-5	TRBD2	CASSRSGGAQYF	TGTGCCAGCAGTCGCTCGGGGGGGGCCCAGTACTTC
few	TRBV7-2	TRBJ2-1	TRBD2	CASSLTHMAGGHNEQFF	TGTGCCAGCAGCTTAACACATATGGCGGGAGGCCACAATGAGCAGTTCTTC
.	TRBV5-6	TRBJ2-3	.	CASSLLPDTQYF	TGTGCCAGCAGCCTCCTACCAGATACGCAGTATTTT
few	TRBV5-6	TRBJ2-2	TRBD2	CASSFPGLAVWNTGELFF	TGTGCCAGCAGCTTCCCGGGACTAGCAGTTTGGAACACCGGGGAGCTGTTTTTT
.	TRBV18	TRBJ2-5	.	CASSASEETQYF	TGTGCCAGCTCAGCCTCCGAAGAGACCCAGTACTTC
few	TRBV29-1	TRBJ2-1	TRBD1	CSVEGTGVYNEQFF	TGCAGCGTTGAAGGGACAGGGGTCTACAATGAGCAGTTCTTC
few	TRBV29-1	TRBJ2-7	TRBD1	CSASQGQAYEQYF	TGCAGCGCGTCCCAGGGACAGGCCTACGAGCAGTACTTC
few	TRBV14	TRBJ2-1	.	CASRRGASGNEQFF	TGTGCCAGCAGAAGGGGGGCTAGCGGCAATGAGCAGTTCTTC
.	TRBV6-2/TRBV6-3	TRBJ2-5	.	CASSYQRRQETQYF	TGTGCCAGCAGTTACCAGCGGAGGCAAGAGACCCAGTACTTC
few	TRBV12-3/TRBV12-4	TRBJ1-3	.	CASSLRHLGPGNTIYF	TGTGCCAGCAGTTTAAGGCACCTTGGTCCTGGAAACACCATATATTTT
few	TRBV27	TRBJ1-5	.	CATSLGQNQPQHF	TGTGCCACCAGTCTCGGGCAGAATCAGCCCCAGCATTTT
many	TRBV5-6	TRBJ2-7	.	CASSLGGGNYEQYF	TGTGCCAGCAGTTTAGGAGGGGGCAACTACGAGCAGTACTTC
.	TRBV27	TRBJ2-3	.	CASSPQNTDTQYF	TGTGCCAGCAGTCCCCAGAACACAGATACGCAGTATTTT
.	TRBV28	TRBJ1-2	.	CASPQDHRVYGYTF	TGTGCCAGCCCTCAGGACCACCGCGTCTATGGCTACACCTTC
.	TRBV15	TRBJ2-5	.	CATSGDPAVIGETQYF	TGTGCCACCAGCGGGGACCCGGCGGTCATTGGAGAGACCCAGTACTTC
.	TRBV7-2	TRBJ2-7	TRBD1	CASSLTGTGPHEQYF	TGTGCCAGCAGCCTAACCGGGACAGGGCCCCACGAGCAGTACTTC
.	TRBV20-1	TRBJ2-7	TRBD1	CSARAPGRGLHEQYF	TGCAGTGCTAGAGCCCCGGGCAGGGGGTTACACGAGCAGTACTTC
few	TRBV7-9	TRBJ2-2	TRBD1	CASSVGQGPGELFF	TGTGCCAGCAGCGTCGGACAGGGGCCCGGGGAGCTGTTTTTT
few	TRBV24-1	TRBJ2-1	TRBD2	CATSVSGNSYNEQFF	TGTGCCACCAGTGTAAGCGGGAACTCCTACAATGAGCAGTTCTTC
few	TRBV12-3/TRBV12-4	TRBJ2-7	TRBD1	CASSRDRGTSDF	TGTGCCAGCAGTCGGGACAGGGGTACGTCGGACTTC
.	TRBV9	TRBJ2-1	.	CASSPYVGNEQFF	TGTGCCAGCAGCCCCTACGTAGGAAATGAGCAGTTCTTC
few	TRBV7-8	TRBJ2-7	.	CASRGHSSYEQYF	TGTGCCAGCAGGGGACACTCCTCCTACGAGCAGTACTTC
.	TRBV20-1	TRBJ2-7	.	CSASLAALYEQYF	TGCAGTGCTAGTTTGGCGGCACTCTACGAGCAGTACTTC
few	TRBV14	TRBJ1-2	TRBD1	CASSQVGGTLDGYTF	TGTGCCAGCAGCCAAGTAGGGGGCACCTTGGATGGCTACACCTTC
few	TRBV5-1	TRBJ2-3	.	CASSLSPVRGGVTDTQYF	TGCGCCAGCAGCCTAAGTCCAGTCCGAGGGGGGGTCACAGATACGCAGTATTTT
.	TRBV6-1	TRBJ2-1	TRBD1	CASSGDRNNEQFF	TGTGCCAGCAGTGGGGACAGGAACAATGAGCAGTTCTTC
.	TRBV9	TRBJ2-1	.	CASSDDRPYNEQFF	TGTGCCAGCAGCGACGACAGACCGTACAATGAGCAGTTCTTC
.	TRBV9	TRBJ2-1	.	CASSVGGSTVGYNEQFF	TGTGCCAGCAGCGTAGGAGGGTCAACTGTTGGGTACAATGAGCAGTTCTTC
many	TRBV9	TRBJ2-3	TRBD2	CASSVGGTDTQYF	TGCGCCAGCAGCGTGGGAGGGACAGATACGCAGTATTTT
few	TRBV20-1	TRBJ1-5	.	CSACRDSNQPQHF	TGCAGTGCTTGCCGGGATAGCAATCAGCCCCAGCATTTT
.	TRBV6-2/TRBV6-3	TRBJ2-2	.	CASSYWDSDTGELFF	TGTGCCAGCAGTTACTGGGACTCTGACACCGGGGAGCTGTTTTTT
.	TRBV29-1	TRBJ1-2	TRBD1	CSVLDRGGSYGYTF	TGCAGCGTACTAGACAGGGGAGGAAGCTATGGCTACACCTTC
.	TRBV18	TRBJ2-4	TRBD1	CASSPPNRGPAENIQYF	TGTGCCAGCTCACCACCCAACAGGGGACCAGCTGAAAACATTCAGTACTTC
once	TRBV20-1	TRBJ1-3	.	CSASKDNGNTIYF	TGCAGTGCTAGTAAGGACAATGGAAACACCATATATTTT
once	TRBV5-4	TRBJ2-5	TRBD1	CASSFRQGVQETQYF	TGTGCCAGCAGCTTCCGACAGGGGGTGCAAGAGACCCAGTACTTC
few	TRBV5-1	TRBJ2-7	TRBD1	CASSPGGQGYEQYF	TGCGCCAGCAGCCCGGGGGGACAGGGTTACGAGCAGTACTTC
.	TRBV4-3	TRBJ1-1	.	CASSHLRGTEAFF	TGCGCCAGCAGCCACCTCAGAGGCACTGAAGCTTTCTTT
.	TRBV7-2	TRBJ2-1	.	CASSLGPTYEQFF	TGTGCCAGCAGCTTAGGTCCTACATATGAGCAGTTCTTC
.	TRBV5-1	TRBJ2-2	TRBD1	CASSASGGSVGELFF	TGCGCCAGCAGCGCATCAGGGGGCTCGGTCGGGGAGCTGTTTTTT
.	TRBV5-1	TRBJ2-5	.	CASSLGELAGETQYF	TGCGCCAGCAGCTTGGGGGAGTTAGCCGGGGAGACCCAGTACTTC